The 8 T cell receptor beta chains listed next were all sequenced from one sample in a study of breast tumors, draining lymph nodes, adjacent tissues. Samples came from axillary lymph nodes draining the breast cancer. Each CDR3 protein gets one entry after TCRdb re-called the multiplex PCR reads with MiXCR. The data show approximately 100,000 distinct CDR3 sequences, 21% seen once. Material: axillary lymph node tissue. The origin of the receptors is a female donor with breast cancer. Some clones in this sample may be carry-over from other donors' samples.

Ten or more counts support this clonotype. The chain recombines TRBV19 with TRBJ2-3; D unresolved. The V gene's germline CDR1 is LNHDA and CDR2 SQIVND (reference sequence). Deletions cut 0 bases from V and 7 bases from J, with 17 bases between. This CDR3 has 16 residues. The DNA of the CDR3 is TGTGCCAGTAGTATAGATGGTGGGCTGAACGGGTATACGCAGTATTTT. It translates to CASSIDGGLNGYTQYF.

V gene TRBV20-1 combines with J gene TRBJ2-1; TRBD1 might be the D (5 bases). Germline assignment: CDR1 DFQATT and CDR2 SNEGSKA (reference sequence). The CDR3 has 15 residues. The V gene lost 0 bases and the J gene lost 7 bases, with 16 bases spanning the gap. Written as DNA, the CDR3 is TGCAGTGCTAGAGATCCGTCCCAGGGCGTGAATGAGCAGTTCTTC. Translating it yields CSARDPSQGVNEQFF.

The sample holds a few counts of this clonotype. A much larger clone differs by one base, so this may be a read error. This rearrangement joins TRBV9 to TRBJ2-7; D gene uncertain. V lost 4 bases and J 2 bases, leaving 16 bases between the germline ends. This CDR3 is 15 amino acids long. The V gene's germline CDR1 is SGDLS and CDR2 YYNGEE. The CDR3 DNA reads TGTGCCAGCAGCAAAACACCGTCTGGGGCCTACGAGCAGTACTTC. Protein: CASSKTPSGAYEQYF.

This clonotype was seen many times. Here the CDR3 reads CASSLDRGEQYF. The CDR3 bases are TGTGCCAGCAGCCTAGACAGGGGCGAGCAGTACTTC. The V gene is TRBV28, the J gene TRBJ2-7; 8 bases line up with TRBD1. CDR3 length: 12 amino acids. V shed 6 bases, J shed 6 bases, and the junction held 4 bases outside the gene matches. The germline gives CDR1 MDHEN, CDR2 SYDVKM. The full variable domain, in which reference TRBV28 and TRBJ2-7 provide the parts outside the CDR3, is DVKVTQSSRYLVKRTGEKVFLECVQDMDHENMFWYRQDPGLGLRLIYFSYDVKMKEKGDIPEGYSVSREKKERFSLILESASTNQTSMYLCASSLDRGEQYFGPGTRLTVT.

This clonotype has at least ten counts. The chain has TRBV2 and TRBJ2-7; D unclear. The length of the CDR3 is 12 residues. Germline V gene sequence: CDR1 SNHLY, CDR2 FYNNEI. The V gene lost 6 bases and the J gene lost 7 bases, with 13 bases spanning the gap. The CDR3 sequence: CASSARFGEQYF. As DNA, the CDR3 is TGTGCCAGCAGCGCGCGGTTCGGGGAGCAGTACTTC.

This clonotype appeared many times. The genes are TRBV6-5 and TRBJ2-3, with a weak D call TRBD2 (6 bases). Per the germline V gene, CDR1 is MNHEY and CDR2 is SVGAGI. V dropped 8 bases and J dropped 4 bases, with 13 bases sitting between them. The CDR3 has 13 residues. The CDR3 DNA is TGTGCCAGCTGGGGCGGGGTAGCAGATACGCAGTATTTT. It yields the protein CASWGGVADTQYF.

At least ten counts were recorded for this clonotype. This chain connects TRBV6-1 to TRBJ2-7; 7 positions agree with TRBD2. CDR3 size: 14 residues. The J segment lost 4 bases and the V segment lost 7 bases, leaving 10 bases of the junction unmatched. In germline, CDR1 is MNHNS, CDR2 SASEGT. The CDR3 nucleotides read TGTGCCAGCATCCGGCGGGGAGGGGAGTACGAGCAGTACTTC. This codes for CASIRRGGEYEQYF.

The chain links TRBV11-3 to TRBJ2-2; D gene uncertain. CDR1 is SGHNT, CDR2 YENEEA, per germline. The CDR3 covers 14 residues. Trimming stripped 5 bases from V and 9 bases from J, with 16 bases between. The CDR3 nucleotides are TGTGCCAGCAGCCCCGGCCCCCCGGACCGGGAGCTGTTTTTT. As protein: CASSPGPPDRELFF. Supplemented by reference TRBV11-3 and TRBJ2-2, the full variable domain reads EAGVVQSPRYKIIEKKQPVAFWCNPISGHNTLYWYLQNLGQGPELLIRYENEEAVDDSQLPKDRFSAERLKGVDSTLKIQPAELGDSAVYLCASSPGPPDRELFFGEGSRLTVL.